This T cell receptor (beta chain) was captured by sequencing in a study of blood T cell repertoires in COVID-19. With 0 bases removed from V and 5 bases from J, the gap between germline ends came to 8 bases. The CDR3 is 14 amino acids. From germline, CDR1 is SGDLS and CDR2 YYNGEE. As processed by the authors: The assay estimated nucleated cells by amplifying reference gene primers. Profiling relied on immunoSEQ multiplex PCR, and the TCRdb table lists in-frame clones only, not all of them. That table is the source of V, J and clone size, and D and trimming were worked out from the DNA. The data contain 90,000 or so clones, 84% of them seen just once; the ten biggest clones take up 25%.

The sequence was obtained from a man aged 60 to 75 with acute or convalescent COVID-19. The sample was peripheral blood. This sequence joins TRBV9 and TRBJ2-2; D may be TRBD2 (5 bases). The CDR3 spells CASSVAGLTGELFF. The CDR3 bases are TGTGCCAGCAGCGTAGCGGGGTTAACCGGGGAGCTGTTTTTT.